Listed below are T cell receptor beta chains from one sample, sequenced in a study of glioma-infiltrating T cells. TCRdb fed the multiplex PCR reads into MiXCR, producing one record per CDR3 protein. The data hold over 120,000 distinct CDR3 sequences, with more than 35% observed a single time. Sequenced material: glioma tissue, nonneoplastic brain tissue, or PBMCs (not recorded which). These TCRs come from a human donor with low-grade glioma or glioblastoma, undergoing nonglioma brain surgery, or in good health (not recorded which). Both conserved end residues are part of each CDR3. Each record gives: V gene, clone size, D gene, J gene, CDR3 protein, CDR3 DNA. D genes are given only for firm matches. Expanded clones are given a class, and other clones once, few, many or no size at all.

V gene: TRBV20-1
clone size: NA
D gene: TRBD2
J gene: TRBJ2-7
CDR3 protein: CSATGTSGDYEQYF
CDR3 DNA: TGCAGTGCTACCGGGACTAGCGGGGACTACGAGCAGTACTTC

V gene: TRBV7-9
clone size: few
D gene: NA
J gene: TRBJ2-5
CDR3 protein: CASRRQDQETQYF
CDR3 DNA: TGTGCCAGCAGAAGACAGGATCAAGAGACCCAGTACTTC

V gene: TRBV7-2
clone size: NA
D gene: NA
J gene: TRBJ2-5
CDR3 protein: CASSLSNRLLETQYF
CDR3 DNA: TGTGCCAGCAGCTTAAGTAACAGACTTTTGGAGACCCAGTACTTC

V gene: TRBV4-1
clone size: few
D gene: TRBD1
J gene: TRBJ1-3
CDR3 protein: CASSQRPGQRGNTIYF
CDR3 DNA: TGCGCCAGCAGCCAAAGACCGGGACAGCGGGGAAACACCATATATTTT

V gene: TRBV11-1
clone size: NA
D gene: TRBD1
J gene: TRBJ2-3
CDR3 protein: CASSMRQGFTDTQYF
CDR3 DNA: TGTGCCAGCAGTATGCGACAGGGGTTCACAGATACGCAGTATTTT

V gene: TRBV25-1
clone size: few
D gene: NA
J gene: TRBJ1-1
CDR3 protein: CASQGAQKAFF
CDR3 DNA: TGTGCCAGCCAAGGGGCGCAGAAAGCTTTCTTT

V gene: TRBV27
clone size: few
D gene: NA
J gene: TRBJ2-7
CDR3 protein: CASSPTRDYEQYF
CDR3 DNA: TGTGCCAGCAGTCCTACTCGGGACTACGAGCAGTACTTC

V gene: TRBV10-3
clone size: NA
D gene: NA
J gene: TRBJ1-1
CDR3 protein: CAIKEGKGGNTEAFF
CDR3 DNA: TGTGCCATCAAGGAGGGAAAAGGAGGAAACACTGAAGCTTTCTTT

V gene: TRBV6-2/TRBV6-3
clone size: NA
D gene: TRBD2
J gene: TRBJ2-7
CDR3 protein: CASSYSSREGYEQYF
CDR3 DNA: TGTGCCAGCAGTTACTCGTCCCGGGAGGGCTACGAGCAGTACTTC

V gene: TRBV7-2
clone size: NA
D gene: TRBD2
J gene: TRBJ2-1
CDR3 protein: CAGSLLAGGDNEQFF
CDR3 DNA: TGTGCCGGCAGCTTACTAGCGGGAGGGGACAATGAGCAGTTCTTC

V gene: TRBV27
clone size: few
D gene: TRBD2
J gene: TRBJ2-5
CDR3 protein: CASGNLAVTQYF
CDR3 DNA: TGTGCCAGCGGAAACCTAGCGGTGACCCAGTACTTC

V gene: TRBV3-1
clone size: NA
D gene: NA
J gene: TRBJ1-6
CDR3 protein: CASSQDTGLGSPLHF
CDR3 DNA: TGTGCCAGCAGCCAAGATACAGGGTTGGGTTCACCCCTCCACTTT

V gene: TRBV7-2
clone size: NA
D gene: NA
J gene: TRBJ2-5
CDR3 protein: CASSPGGKWETQYF
CDR3 DNA: TGTGCCAGCAGCCCAGGAGGCAAGTGGGAGACCCAGTACTTC

V gene: TRBV4-1
clone size: NA
D gene: NA
J gene: TRBJ1-1
CDR3 protein: CASSQDFGVMNTEAFF
CDR3 DNA: TGCGCCAGCAGCCAAGATTTCGGTGTGATGAACACTGAAGCTTTCTTT

V gene: TRBV29-1
clone size: NA
D gene: NA
J gene: TRBJ2-1
CDR3 protein: CSVEDRGTYNEQFF
CDR3 DNA: TGCAGCGTTGAAGACAGGGGAACGTACAATGAGCAGTTCTTC

V gene: TRBV20-1
clone size: few
D gene: NA
J gene: TRBJ1-6
CDR3 protein: CSARDAPRVNSYNSPLHF
CDR3 DNA: TGCAGTGCTAGAGATGCCCCTAGGGTAAACTCCTATAATTCACCCCTCCACTTT

V gene: TRBV4-1
clone size: NA
D gene: NA
J gene: TRBJ2-7
CDR3 protein: CASSQDRNNYEQYF
CDR3 DNA: TGCGCCAGCAGCCAAGACAGAAACAACTACGAGCAGTACTTC

V gene: TRBV20-1
clone size: few
D gene: TRBD1
J gene: TRBJ2-2
CDR3 protein: CSARRQGAGGELFF
CDR3 DNA: TGCAGTGCTAGACGTCAGGGGGCGGGCGGGGAGCTGTTTTTT

V gene: TRBV4-1
clone size: few
D gene: TRBD2
J gene: TRBJ2-1
CDR3 protein: CASSQHGTSGDEQFF
CDR3 DNA: TGCGCCAGCAGCCAACACGGGACTAGCGGGGATGAGCAGTTCTTC

V gene: TRBV6-2/TRBV6-3
clone size: many
D gene: NA
J gene: TRBJ1-2
CDR3 protein: CASSYVAANYGYTF
CDR3 DNA: TGTGCCAGCAGTTACGTGGCGGCTAACTATGGCTACACCTTC

V gene: TRBV28
clone size: few
D gene: NA
J gene: TRBJ1-1
CDR3 protein: CASQAWGTTEAFF
CDR3 DNA: TGTGCCAGCCAAGCCTGGGGGACCACTGAAGCTTTCTTT

V gene: TRBV28
clone size: many
D gene: TRBD1
J gene: TRBJ1-1
CDR3 protein: CASSLYQGALGRSF
CDR3 DNA: TGTGCCAGCAGTTTATATCAGGGGGCGTTAGGAAGGTCCTTT